What follows are 4 T cell receptor beta chains derived from one specimen sequenced in a study of blood T cell repertoires in COVID-19. The protocol was immunoSEQ multiplex PCR, while the TCRdb copy is restricted to in-frame clones and leaves out a portion. The sample yields approximately 300,000 clones, 86% seen once. Sequencing input: PBMCs or T cells enriched from blood (not recorded which). Source of these receptors: a man between 25 and 39 years old who had recovered from COVID-19.

The chain uses TRBV5-1 and TRBJ2-6; 10 bases align to TRBD2. The germline gives CDR1 SGHRS, CDR2 YFSETQ. The CDR3 is 23 amino acids. V dropped 6 bases and J dropped 1; count of bases not matched to a gene: 25. The CDR3 nucleotides read TGCGCCAGCATCACCCACGACCGAGGACCGAAACTAGCGGGGTCGTCTGGGGCCAACGTCCTGACTTTC. Protein product: CASITHDRGPKLAGSSGANVLTF.

The rearrangement uses TRBV10-1 and TRBJ2-4, with a possible D match to TRBD1 (5 bases). The germline V gene encodes CDR1 WNHNN and CDR2 SYGVQD (reference sequence). V was trimmed by 3 bases and J by 6 bases, leaving 15 bases between them. This CDR3 spans 15 amino acids. The CDR3 nucleotides are TGCGCCAGCAGTGATGTCCGGAGTGACAGAAACATTCAGTACTTC. This translates into CASSDVRSDRNIQYF.

The count of this clone is one. This chain joins TRBV28 and TRBJ2-7; D may be TRBD2 (6 bases). V was trimmed by 3 bases and J by 7 bases, leaving 10 bases between them. The V gene's germline CDR1 is MDHEN and CDR2 SYDVKM. The CDR3 sequence is 12 residues long. The CDR3, as DNA: TGTGCCAGCAGTTTTCTAGCGCGGGAGCAGTACTTC. Translated, it gives CASSFLAREQYF.

The rearrangement uses TRBV10-1 and TRBJ2-7; no firm D call. CDR3 length: 15 residues. Germline assignment: CDR1 WNHNN and CDR2 SYGVQD (reference sequence). V was cut by 0 bases and J by 0 bases, with 9 bases left in between. The CDR3 loop reads CASSESGLPSYEQYF. The DNA for the CDR3 is TGCGCCAGCAGTGAGTCTGGGCTGCCCTCCTACGAGCAGTACTTC.